These 23 T cell receptor beta chains originate from one sample sequenced in a study of blood T cell repertoires in COVID-19. Clones were read by immunoSEQ multiplex PCR, and TCRdb kept only the in-frame ones, dropping some. The profile shows about 150,000 clones, 84% of them singletons. The sample consisted of peripheral blood. These receptors were collected from a man under 40 with COVID-19, enrolled during active disease.

The rearrangement links TRBV3-1 (or the pseudogene TRBV3-2) to TRBJ2-7; possibly TRBD2 for D (5 bases). Trimming cost V 5 bases and J 2 bases, with 19 bases left between them. The germline V gene encodes CDR1 LGHDT and CDR2 YNNKEL (reference sequence). The CDR3 has 16 residues. Here the CDR3 reads CASSALGSSSAYEQYF. The CDR3 DNA reads TGTGCCAGCAGCGCACTCGGATCTAGCTCGGCCTACGAGCAGTACTTC.

V and J are TRBV4-3 and TRBJ2-3; the match to TRBD2 covers 10 bases. The CDR3 is 15 amino acids. The germline V gene encodes CDR1 LGHNA and CDR2 YSLEER. V dropped 0 bases and J dropped 6; count of bases not matched to a gene: 3. The CDR3 sequence is CASSQELAGSDTQYF. As DNA, the CDR3 is TGCGCCAGCAGCCAAGAACTAGCGGGGTCGGATACGCAGTATTTT.

J is TRBJ2-5 and V is TRBV11-2, with 7 bases aligning to TRBD2. The CDR3 is made up of 16 amino acids. Per the germline V gene, CDR1 is SGHAT and CDR2 is FQNNGV. V was pared by 5 bases and J by 3 bases, with 12 bases of the junction left unmatched. CDR3 in amino acids: CASSLGRSGGKETQYF. The CDR3 coding sequence is TGTGCCAGCAGCCTCGGGAGGAGCGGAGGGAAAGAGACCCAGTACTTC. The complete variable domain, with remaining parts taken from reference TRBV11-2 and TRBJ2-5, reads EAGVAQSPRYKIIEKRQSVAFWCNPISGHATLYWYQQILGQGPKLLIQFQNNGVVDDSQLPKDRFSAERLKGVDSTLKIQPAKLEDSAVYLCASSLGRSGGKETQYFGPGTRLLVL.

The V and J genes are TRBV7-3 and TRBJ2-6, with TRBD2 matching 8 bases. Germline V lookup: CDR1 SGHTA, CDR2 FQGTGA. The CDR3 has 15 residues. The junction had 2 bases not matched to a gene; V was cut back by 5 bases and J by 2 bases. CDR3: CASSRGGTGANVLTF. CDR3 in DNA: TGTGCCAGCAGCCGCGGGGGGACTGGGGCCAACGTCCTGACTTTC. Combining the CDR3 with reference TRBV7-3 and TRBJ2-6 gives the whole variable domain GAGVSQTPSNKVTEKGKYVELRCDPISGHTALYWYRQSLGQGPEFLIYFQGTGAADDSGLPNDRFFAVRPEGSVSTLKIQRTERGDSAVYLCASSRGGTGANVLTFGAGSRLTVL.

V and J are TRBV28 and TRBJ2-7; the D gene is possibly TRBD1 (6 bases). The CDR3 length is 15 residues. The V and J ends lost 8 bases and 2 bases respectively, with 19 bases between them. Per the germline V gene, CDR1 is MDHEN and CDR2 is SYDVKM. CDR3 amino acids: CASRPTQGLPYEQYF. The CDR3 bases are TGTGCCAGCCGACCCACCCAGGGGCTCCCCTACGAGCAGTACTTC.

The rearrangement joins TRBV2 to TRBJ2-5; no definite D call. CDR1 SNHLY and CDR2 FYNNEI come from the germline V gene. Trimming cost V 3 bases and J 1 base, with 6 bases left between them. This CDR3 region has 13 residues. The CDR3 bases are TGTGCCAGCAGTGACCTCCCCCAAGAGACCCAGTACTTC. Amino acids: CASSDLPQETQYF.

V and J are TRBV6-6 and TRBJ1-4; perhaps TRBD1 as D (6 bases). V gave up 2 bases and J gave up 8 bases, with 12 bases separating them. The CDR3 spans 14 residues. Germline V gene lookup returns CDR1 MNHNY and CDR2 SVGAGI (reference sequence). CDR3 loop: CASSYGRGKEKLFF. Written as DNA, the CDR3 is TGTGCCAGCAGTTACGGCAGGGGAAAGGAAAAACTGTTTTTT.

This clone was counted a few times. The rearrangement joins TRBV6-5 to TRBJ1-5; 7 bases match TRBD1. Germline trimming cut 6 bases from V and 7 bases from J; bases unmatched to any gene: 12. This CDR3 region has 15 residues. CDR1 is MNHEY and CDR2 is SVGAGI in the germline V gene. The CDR3 DNA is TGTGCCAGCAGCGGATCGACAGGGCGAAACCAGCCCCAGCATTTT. It is translated as CASSGSTGRNQPQHF.

The chain joins TRBV6-5 to TRBJ2-7, with 9 bases identical to TRBD1. Trimming cost V 6 bases and J 2 bases; bases outside gene matches: 5. This CDR3 has 14 amino acids. Germline CDR1 is MNHEY and CDR2 is SVGAGI. CDR3 amino acids: CASSGTGITYEQYF. In nucleotides, the CDR3 is TGTGCCAGCAGCGGGACAGGGATCACCTACGAGCAGTACTTC.

In its sample, this clone was seen many times. V gene TRBV12-3 or TRBV12-4 combines with J gene TRBJ1-1, with D possibly matching TRBD1 (5 bases). The length of the CDR3 is 12 residues. Trimming took off 10 bases at V and 1 base at J, with 10 bases between the two ends. The DNA of the CDR3 is TGTGCCACCGACAGCCGGAACACTGAAGCTTTCTTT. This encodes CATDSRNTEAFF.

The V gene is TRBV30, the J gene TRBJ1-5; 10 nucleotides match TRBD1. Germline-derived CDR1 and CDR2 are GTSNPN and SVGIG (reference sequence). This CDR3 is 13 amino acids long. J was trimmed by 7 bases and V by 5 bases; bases with no gene match: 5. CDR3 in amino acids: CAWGTGARQPQHF. In DNA, the CDR3 is TGTGCCTGGGGGACAGGGGCTCGGCAGCCCCAGCATTTT.

The chain links TRBV10-3 to TRBJ2-7, with TRBD2 as a possible D gene (6 bases). Germline V gene lookup returns CDR1 ENHRY and CDR2 SYGVKD. The germline V and J ends were trimmed by 10 bases and 7 bases, with 20 bases remaining between them. The CDR3 length is 13 residues. The CDR3 here is CANTPSLGREQYF. The CDR3, as DNA: TGTGCCAACACACCTTCACTGGGGAGGGAGCAGTACTTC.

The genes are TRBV29-1 and TRBJ2-7; D uncertain. The CDR3 is made up of 13 amino acids. V was pared by 4 bases and J by 0 bases, with 10 bases between. Per germline, CDR1 SQVTM and CDR2 ANQGSEA. The CDR3 spells CSVGSLDSYEQYF. CDR3 nucleotide sequence: TGCAGCGTTGGGAGCTTGGACTCCTACGAGCAGTACTTC.

The gene calls are TRBV10-2 and TRBJ2-3, with 7 nucleotides matching TRBD2. Germline CDR1 reads WSHSY; CDR2 reads SAAADI. The CDR3 extends over 15 amino acids. The V gene end was trimmed by 4 bases and the J gene end by 2 bases; junction bases not matched to a gene: 6. The DNA for the CDR3 is TGCGCCAGCAGTGTTGATAGCGGGTTCACAGATACGCAGTATTTT. The encoded protein is CASSVDSGFTDTQYF.

The CDR3 bases are TGTGCCAGCAGCTTTGCGTCAGGGTCTGGTCACGAGCAGTACTTC. As protein: CASSFASGSGHEQYF. This chain joins TRBV5-6 and TRBJ2-7, with a possible D match to TRBD1 (5 bases). Looked up from germline, CDR1 is SGHDT and CDR2 is YYEEEE. The V gene lost 2 bases and the J gene lost 5 bases, with 17 bases spanning the gap. The CDR3 is 15 amino acids.

This chain links TRBV29-1 with TRBJ1-6, with 8 bases lining up with TRBD1. The junction had 6 bases not matched to a gene; V was cut back by 7 bases and J by 7 bases. This CDR3 comprises 13 residues. Germline CDR1 and CDR2: SQVTM and ANQGSEA. CDR3 sequence (DNA): TGCAGCGCACAGACAGGGGCGAATTCACCCCTCCACTTT. It specifies CSAQTGANSPLHF.

With respect to this clone: One junction end disagrees with the germline gene, perhaps due to a read error. V gene TRBV10-3 combines with J gene TRBJ2-6, with 7 nucleotides matching TRBD1. Germline CDR1 ENHRY, CDR2 SYGVKD. The CDR3 runs 17 residues. The CDR3: CAIKGQGDISGANVLTF. In DNA form, the CDR3 reads TGTGCCATCAAGGGCCAGGGGGACATCTCTGGAGCCAACGTCCTGACTTTC.

This clone showed up just once. The gene calls are TRBV9 and TRBJ1-1, with D uncertain. Germline CDR1 and CDR2: SGDLS and YYNGEE. Trimming stripped 4 bases from V and 5 bases from J, with 24 bases between. The CDR3 totals 17 residues. The CDR3: CASSQSRPGVGGTEAFF. The CDR3 DNA reads TGTGCCAGCAGCCAATCCAGGCCTGGGGTAGGAGGAACTGAAGCTTTCTTT.

The chain has TRBV5-1 and TRBJ1-5; 8 nucleotides match TRBD1. V dropped 0 bases and J dropped 6; count of bases not matched to a gene: 8. The germline V gene encodes CDR1 SGHRS and CDR2 YFSETQ. The CDR3 has 16 residues. CDR3 sequence reads: CASSLDGTGNSQPQHF. As DNA, the CDR3 is TGCGCCAGCAGCTTGGACGGGACAGGTAATAGTCAGCCCCAGCATTTT. The whole variable domain, remainder taken from reference TRBV5-1 and TRBJ1-5, is KAGVTQTPRYLIKTRGQQVTLSCSPISGHRSVSWYQQTPGQGLQFLFEYFSETQRNKGNFPGRFSGRQFSNSRSEMNVSTLELGDSALYLCASSLDGTGNSQPQHFGDGTRLSIL.

The chain couples TRBV5-4 to TRBJ1-6, with 10 positions matching TRBD1. This CDR3 region has 15 residues. Germline lookup yields CDR1 SGHNT and CDR2 YYREEE (reference sequence). V lost 4 bases, J lost 7 bases, and 5 bases stayed unmatched. CDR3 sequence: CASSRQGQGNSPLHF. CDR3 DNA: TGTGCCAGCAGCCGCCAGGGACAGGGGAATTCACCCCTCCACTTT. Full variable domain (remainder filled in from reference TRBV5-4 and TRBJ1-6): ETGVTQSPTHLIKTRGQQVTLRCSSQSGHNTVSWYQQALGQGPQFIFQYYREEENGRGNFPPRFSGLQFPNYSSELNVNALELDDSALYLCASSRQGQGNSPLHFGNGTRLTVT.

The chain uses TRBV7-2 and TRBJ2-5; 11 bases align to TRBD1. Germline assignment: CDR1 SGHTA and CDR2 FQGNSA. There are 15 residues in the CDR3. The trim removed 3 bases at V and 5 bases at J, leaving 5 bases unmatched. The CDR3 is CASSFGTGGRETQYF. CDR3 DNA sequence: TGTGCCAGCAGCTTTGGGACAGGGGGTAGGGAGACCCAGTACTTC.

The chain employs TRBV28 and TRBJ1-5; 10 positions agree with TRBD1. With 5 bases clipped from V and 9 bases from J, the junction kept 10 bases outside the gene matches. Germline CDR1 MDHEN, CDR2 SYDVKM. This CDR3 comprises 15 residues. The CDR3 DNA follows: TGTGCCAGCAGTGCGCCCGGGACAGGGGTTCCGCCCCAGCATTTT. It codes for CASSAPGTGVPPQHF.

The rearrangement joins TRBV10-2 to TRBJ1-2, with TRBD1 matching over 12 bases. The CDR3 sequence is 16 residues long. Trimming at V came to 4 bases and at J to 2 bases, leaving 5 bases not matched to a gene. In germline, CDR1 is WSHSY, CDR2 SAAADI. The CDR3 nucleotides read TGCGCCAGCAGTGCCTCGGGACAGGGGGCGAACTATGGCTACACCTTC. Translating gives CASSASGQGANYGYTF.